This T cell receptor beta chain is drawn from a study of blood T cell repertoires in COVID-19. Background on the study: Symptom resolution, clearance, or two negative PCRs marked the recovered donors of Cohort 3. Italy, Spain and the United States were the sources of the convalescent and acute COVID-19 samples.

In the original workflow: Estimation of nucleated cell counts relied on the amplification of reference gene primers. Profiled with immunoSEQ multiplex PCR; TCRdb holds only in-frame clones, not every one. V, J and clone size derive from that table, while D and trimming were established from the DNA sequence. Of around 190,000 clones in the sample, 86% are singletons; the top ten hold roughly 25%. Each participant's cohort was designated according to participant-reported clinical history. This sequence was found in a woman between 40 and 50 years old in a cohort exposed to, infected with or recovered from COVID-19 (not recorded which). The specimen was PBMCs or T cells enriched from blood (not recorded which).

CDR3 residues: CASSFLAGAGEQYF. The CDR3 DNA follows: TGTGCCAGCAGCTTCCTAGCGGGGGCCGGCGAGCAGTACTTC. The genes are TRBV7-2 and TRBJ2-7, with TRBD2 identical over 10 bases. The V segment lost 3 bases and the J segment 6 bases; nucleotides outside the gene matches: 5. The CDR3 is made up of 14 amino acids. Germline V gene data show CDR1 as SGHTA and CDR2 as FQGNSA.